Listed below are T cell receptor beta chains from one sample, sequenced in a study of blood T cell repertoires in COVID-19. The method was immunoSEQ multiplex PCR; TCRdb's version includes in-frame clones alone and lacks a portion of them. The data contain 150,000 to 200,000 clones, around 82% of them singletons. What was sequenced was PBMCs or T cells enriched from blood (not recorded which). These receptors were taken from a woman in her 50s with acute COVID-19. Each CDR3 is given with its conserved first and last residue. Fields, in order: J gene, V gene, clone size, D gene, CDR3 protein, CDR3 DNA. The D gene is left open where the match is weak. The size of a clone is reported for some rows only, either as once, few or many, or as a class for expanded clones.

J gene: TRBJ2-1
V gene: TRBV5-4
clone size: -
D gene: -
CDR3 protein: CASSLLGSPGQLANEQFF
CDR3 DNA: TGTGCCAGCAGCCTCCTAGGGAGCCCGGGACAATTGGCCAATGAGCAGTTCTTC

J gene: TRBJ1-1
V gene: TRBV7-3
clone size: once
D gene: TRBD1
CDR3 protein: CASSLFKGAVDEAFF
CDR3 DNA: TGTGCCAGCAGCTTATTCAAGGGGGCAGTTGATGAAGCTTTCTTT

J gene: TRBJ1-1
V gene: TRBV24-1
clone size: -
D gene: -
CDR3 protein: CATSDGSTGNTEAFF
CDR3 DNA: TGTGCCACCAGTGACGGTTCCACAGGGAACACTGAAGCTTTCTTT

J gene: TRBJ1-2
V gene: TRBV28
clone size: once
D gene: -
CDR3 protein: CASRAKGVRYGYTF
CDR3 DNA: TGTGCCAGCAGAGCCAAGGGGGTGCGCTATGGCTACACCTTC

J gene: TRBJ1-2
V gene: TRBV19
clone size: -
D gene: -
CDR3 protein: CASINRSPVYGYTF
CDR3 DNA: TGTGCCAGTATAAATCGGAGTCCCGTTTATGGCTACACCTTC

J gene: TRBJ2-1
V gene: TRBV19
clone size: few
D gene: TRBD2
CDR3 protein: CASRTSGGYNEQFF
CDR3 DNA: TGTGCCAGTAGGACTAGCGGGGGATACAATGAGCAGTTCTTC

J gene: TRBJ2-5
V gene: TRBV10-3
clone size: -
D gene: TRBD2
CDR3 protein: CAISKLPGLSQETQYF
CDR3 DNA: TGTGCCATCAGTAAACTTCCGGGACTATCCCAAGAGACCCAGTACTTC

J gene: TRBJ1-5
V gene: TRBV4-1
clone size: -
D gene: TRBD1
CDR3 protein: CASSQEPTGTGNQPQHF
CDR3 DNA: TGCGCCAGCAGCCAAGAGCCGACAGGGACCGGCAATCAGCCCCAGCATTTT

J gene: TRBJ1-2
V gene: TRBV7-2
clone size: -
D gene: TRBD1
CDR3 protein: CASSLQGDYGYTF
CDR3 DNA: TGTGCCAGCAGCTTACAGGGGGACTATGGCTACACCTTC

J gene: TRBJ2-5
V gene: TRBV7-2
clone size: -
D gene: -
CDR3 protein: CASSYRDSQETQYF
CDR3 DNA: TGTGCCAGCTCCTACCGGGACTCCCAAGAGACCCAGTACTTC

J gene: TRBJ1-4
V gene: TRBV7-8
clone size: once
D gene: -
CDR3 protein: CASSVEAAINEKLFF
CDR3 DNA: TGTGCCAGCAGCGTAGAAGCCGCTATTAATGAAAAACTGTTTTTT

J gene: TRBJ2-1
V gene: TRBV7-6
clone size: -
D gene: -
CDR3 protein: CASSVAGAPGQNEQFF
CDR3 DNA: TGTGCCAGCAGCGTCGCAGGGGCGCCGGGTCAGAATGAGCAGTTCTTC

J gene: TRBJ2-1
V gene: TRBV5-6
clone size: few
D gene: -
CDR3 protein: CASSGSSYNEQFF
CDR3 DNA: TGTGCCAGCTCGGGGAGCTCCTACAATGAGCAGTTCTTC

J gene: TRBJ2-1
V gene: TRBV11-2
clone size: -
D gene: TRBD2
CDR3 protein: CASSLVAGGAGNEQFF
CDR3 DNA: TGTGCCAGCAGCTTAGTCGCGGGGGGGGCAGGCAATGAGCAGTTCTTC

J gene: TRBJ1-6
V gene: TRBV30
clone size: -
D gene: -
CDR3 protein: CAWSYGAGLSNSPLHF
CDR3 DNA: TGTGCCTGGAGCTACGGAGCGGGCCTATCTAATTCACCCCTCCACTTT

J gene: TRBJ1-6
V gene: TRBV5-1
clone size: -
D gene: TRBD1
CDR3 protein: CASSLDPGTGRGSPLHF
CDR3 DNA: TGCGCCAGCAGCCTTGACCCCGGGACAGGGAGAGGTTCACCCCTCCACTTT

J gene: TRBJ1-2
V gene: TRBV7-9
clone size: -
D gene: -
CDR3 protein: CASSPPGNYGYTF
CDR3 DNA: TGTGCCAGCAGCCCACCCGGGAACTATGGCTACACCTTC

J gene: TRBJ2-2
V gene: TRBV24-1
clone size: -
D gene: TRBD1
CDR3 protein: CATSDSPGQPLFTGELFF
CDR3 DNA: TGTGCCACCAGTGATTCCCCGGGACAGCCGCTATTCACCGGGGAGCTGTTTTTT

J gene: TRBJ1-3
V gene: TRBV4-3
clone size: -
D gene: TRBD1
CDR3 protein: CASSQDFMVRDRSGNTIYF
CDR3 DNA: TGCGCCAGCAGCCAAGATTTTATGGTCCGGGACAGATCTGGAAACACCATATATTTT

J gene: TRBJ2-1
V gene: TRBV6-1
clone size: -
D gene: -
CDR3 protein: CASSEIWGAYNEQFF
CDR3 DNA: TGTGCCAGCAGTGAAATTTGGGGGGCCTACAATGAGCAGTTCTTC

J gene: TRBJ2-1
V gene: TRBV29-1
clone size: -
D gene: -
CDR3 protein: CSVEGTGFNEQFF
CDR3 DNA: TGCAGCGTTGAAGGTACGGGTTTTAATGAGCAGTTCTTC

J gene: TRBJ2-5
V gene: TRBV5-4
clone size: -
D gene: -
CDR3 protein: CASSLAPGKETQYF
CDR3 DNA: TGTGCCAGCAGCTTGGCCCCAGGGAAAGAGACCCAGTACTTC

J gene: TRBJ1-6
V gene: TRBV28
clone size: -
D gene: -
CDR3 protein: CASSFQDGRGSPLHF
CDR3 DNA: TGTGCCAGCAGTTTCCAAGACGGGAGGGGTTCACCCCTCCACTTT

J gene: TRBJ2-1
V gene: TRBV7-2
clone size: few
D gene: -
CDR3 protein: CASSLRRGYEQFF
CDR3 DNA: TGTGCCAGCAGCTTAAGGCGGGGCTATGAGCAGTTCTTC

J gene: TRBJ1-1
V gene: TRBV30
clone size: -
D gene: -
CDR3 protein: CAWSRDVGAHAFF
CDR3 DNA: TGTGCCTGGAGCCGTGACGTGGGGGCGCACGCTTTCTTT

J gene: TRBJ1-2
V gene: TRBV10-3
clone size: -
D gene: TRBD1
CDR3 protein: CAISEKGADGYTF
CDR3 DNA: TGTGCCATCAGTGAGAAGGGGGCTGACGGCTACACCTTC

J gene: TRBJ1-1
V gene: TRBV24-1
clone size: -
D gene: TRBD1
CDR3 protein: CATTGREAFF
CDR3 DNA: TGTGCCACGACAGGGCGGGAAGCTTTCTTT

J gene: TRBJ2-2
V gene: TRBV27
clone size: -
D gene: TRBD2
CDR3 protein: CASSLRSAGVEGELFF
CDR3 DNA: TGTGCCAGCAGTTTACGCTCAGCGGGGGTGGAGGGGGAGCTGTTTTTT

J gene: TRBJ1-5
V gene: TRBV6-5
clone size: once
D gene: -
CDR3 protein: CASRTGRNQPQHF
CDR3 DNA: TGTGCCAGCAGGACAGGCCGAAATCAGCCCCAGCATTTT

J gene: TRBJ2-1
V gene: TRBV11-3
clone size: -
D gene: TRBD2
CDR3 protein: CASSGAGTTDNEQFF
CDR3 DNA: TGTGCCAGCAGCGGAGCCGGGACTACGGACAATGAGCAGTTCTTC

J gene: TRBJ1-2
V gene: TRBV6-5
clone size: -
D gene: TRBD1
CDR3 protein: CASRTGGYGYTF
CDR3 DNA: TGTGCCAGCAGAACAGGGGGCTATGGCTACACCTTC

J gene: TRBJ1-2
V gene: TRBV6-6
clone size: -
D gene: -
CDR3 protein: CASSPRTDNNYGYTF
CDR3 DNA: TGTGCCAGCTCGCCTCGGACAGACAATAACTATGGCTACACCTTC

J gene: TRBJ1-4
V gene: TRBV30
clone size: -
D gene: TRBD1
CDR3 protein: CAWSEGAYPEKLFF
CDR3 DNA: TGTGCCTGGAGTGAGGGGGCCTATCCGGAAAAACTGTTTTTT

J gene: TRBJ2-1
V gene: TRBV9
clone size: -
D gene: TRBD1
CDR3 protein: CASSFTGAPSGEQLF
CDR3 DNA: TGTGCCAGCAGCTTCACAGGGGCCCCATCGGGTGAGCAGCTCTTC

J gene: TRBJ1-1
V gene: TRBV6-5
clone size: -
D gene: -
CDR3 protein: CASSYSQGEAFF
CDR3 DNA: TGTGCCAGCAGTTACTCTCAGGGGGAAGCTTTCTTT

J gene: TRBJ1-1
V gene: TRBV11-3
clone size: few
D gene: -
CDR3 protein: CASSFTPGGVGTEAFF
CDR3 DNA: TGTGCCAGCAGCTTCACTCCCGGGGGGGTGGGCACTGAAGCTTTCTTT

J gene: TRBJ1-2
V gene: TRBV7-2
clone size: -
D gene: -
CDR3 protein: CASSLVENNYGYTF
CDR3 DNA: TGTGCCAGCAGCTTAGTCGAGAACAACTATGGCTACACCTTC

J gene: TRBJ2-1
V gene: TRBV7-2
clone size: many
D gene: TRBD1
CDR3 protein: CASSFDRGLSYNEQFF
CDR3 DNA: TGTGCCAGCAGCTTTGACAGGGGGCTGTCCTACAATGAGCAGTTCTTC

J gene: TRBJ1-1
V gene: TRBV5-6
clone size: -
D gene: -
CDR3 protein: CASEITGYTEAFF
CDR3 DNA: TGTGCCAGCGAAATCACAGGGTACACTGAAGCTTTCTTT

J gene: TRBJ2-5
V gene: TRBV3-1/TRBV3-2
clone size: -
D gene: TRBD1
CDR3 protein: CASSRVGTGRGETQYF
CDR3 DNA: TGTGCCAGCAGCCGGGTCGGGACAGGGAGAGGAGAGACCCAGTACTTC

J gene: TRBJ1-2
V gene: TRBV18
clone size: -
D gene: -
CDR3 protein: CASSPSRGDGYTF
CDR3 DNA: TGTGCCAGCTCACCAAGTCGGGGGGATGGCTACACCTTC

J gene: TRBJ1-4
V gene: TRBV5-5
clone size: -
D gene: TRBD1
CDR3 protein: CASSLIPGTGDATNEKLFF
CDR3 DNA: TGTGCCAGCAGCTTGATACCCGGGACAGGGGATGCAACTAATGAAAAACTGTTTTTT

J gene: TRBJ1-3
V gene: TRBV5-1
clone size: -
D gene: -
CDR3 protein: CASSSVSGGNTIYF
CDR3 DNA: TGCGCCAGCAGCTCGGTAAGCGGAGGAAACACCATATATTTT

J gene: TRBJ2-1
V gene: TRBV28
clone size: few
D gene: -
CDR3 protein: CASGPGGATYNEQFF
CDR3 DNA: TGTGCCAGCGGACCTGGGGGGGCTACCTACAATGAGCAGTTCTTC

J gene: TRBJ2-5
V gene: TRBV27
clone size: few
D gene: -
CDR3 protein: CASSLSNTLLETQYF
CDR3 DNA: TGTGCCAGCAGTTTATCGAACACGCTCTTGGAGACCCAGTACTTC

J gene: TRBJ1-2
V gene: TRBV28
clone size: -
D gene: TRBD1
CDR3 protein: CASSSGQALYGYTF
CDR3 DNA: TGTGCCAGCAGTTCCGGACAGGCCCTCTATGGCTACACCTTC

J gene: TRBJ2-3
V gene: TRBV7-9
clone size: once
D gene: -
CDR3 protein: CASSFDISRTDTQYF
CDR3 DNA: TGTGCCAGCAGCTTTGACATCTCCCGCACAGATACGCAGTATTTT

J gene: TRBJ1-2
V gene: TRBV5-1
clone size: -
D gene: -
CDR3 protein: CASSLSDVPPGYGYTF
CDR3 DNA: TGCGCCAGCAGCTTGTCCGATGTCCCCCCCGGCTATGGCTACACCTTC

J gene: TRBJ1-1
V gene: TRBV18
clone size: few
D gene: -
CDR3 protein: CASSPPQAALKNTEAFF
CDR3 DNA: TGTGCCAGCTCACCACCCCAGGCAGCCCTTAAGAACACTGAAGCTTTCTTT

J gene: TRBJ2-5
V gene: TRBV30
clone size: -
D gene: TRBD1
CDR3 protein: CAWSGTGLETQYF
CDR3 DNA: TGTGCCTGGAGCGGGACAGGGCTAGAGACCCAGTACTTC

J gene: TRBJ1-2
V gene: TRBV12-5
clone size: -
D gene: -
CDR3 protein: CASGLGGAGGYTF
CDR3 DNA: TGTGCTAGTGGCCTGGGGGGTGCAGGTGGCTACACCTTC